Below, one T cell receptor beta chain is given with its context. What it binds is not known. Clones were sequenced by immunoSEQ multiplex PCR, and TCRdb holds only the in-frame ones, with some missing. The table has about 120,000 clones, around nine tenths seen once; the top ten hold 1.6%. Second-dose schedules of about 4 or about 12 weeks were combined. Germline loops: CDR1 SNHLY, CDR2 FYNNEI. Trimming removed 2 bases at V and 1 base at J, with 9 bases between. CDR3 size: 15 residues. The data are from a study of T cell responses to AZD1222 COVID-19 vaccine. Overall study results and limits: Reports say nearly half of spike-specific TCRs go after unmutated variant regions. Recipients of AZD1222 seropositive at baseline numbered only 6 or 7. Most donors were white British, females outnumbered males, and clonal diversity was possibly underestimated.

The sequence was collected from an adult who received the AZD1222 COVID-19 vaccine. This sequence joins TRBV2 and TRBJ1-5, with D possibly matching TRBD1 (5 bases). The sample consisted of peripheral blood, taken 28 days after the second AZD1222 dose. In DNA, the CDR3 is TGTGCCAGCAGTGAAACGCAGGGAAGCAATCAGCCCCAGCATTTT. Translating it yields CASSETQGSNQPQHF.